This entry is about one T cell receptor (beta chain). The data were taken from a study of blood T cell repertoires in COVID-19. Germline-derived CDR1 and CDR2 are SGHDN and FVKESK. The CDR3 covers 16 residues. V lost 5 bases to trimming and J lost 1 base, with 17 bases between them. Clones were read by immunoSEQ multiplex PCR, and TCRdb kept only the in-frame ones, dropping some. The repertoire has 65,000 to 100,000 clones, more than 80% of them found once; the top ten carry less than 20%. V and J are TRBV14 and TRBJ1-2, with TRBD1 as a possible D gene (6 bases). The source material was peripheral blood. This TCR came from an elderly woman with acute or convalescent COVID-19. In DNA, the CDR3 is TGTGCCAGCAGCGCCAATCAGGGGTTGGATAACTATGGCTACACCTTC. This sequence encodes CASSANQGLDNYGYTF.